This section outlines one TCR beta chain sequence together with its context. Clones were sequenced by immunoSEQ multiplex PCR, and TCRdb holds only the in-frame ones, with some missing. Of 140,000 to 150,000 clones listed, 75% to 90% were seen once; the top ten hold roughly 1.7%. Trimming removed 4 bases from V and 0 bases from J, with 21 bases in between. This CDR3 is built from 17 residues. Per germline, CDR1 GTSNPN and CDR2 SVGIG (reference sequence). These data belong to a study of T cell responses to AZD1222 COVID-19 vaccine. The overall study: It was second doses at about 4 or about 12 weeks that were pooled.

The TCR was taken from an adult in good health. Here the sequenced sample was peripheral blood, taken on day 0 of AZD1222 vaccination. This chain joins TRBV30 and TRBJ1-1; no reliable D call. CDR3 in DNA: TGTGCCTGGACTAAACAAAGCTCCTACTCTATGAACACTGAAGCTTTCTTT. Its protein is CAWTKQSSYSMNTEAFF.